What follows is one T cell receptor beta chain and its context. Its antigen is as yet unknown. Addition of UMIs with a 6-nucleotide sample barcode was achieved by template switching. PCR of TCRalpha and TCRbeta cDNA was nested, with two rounds of roughly 16 and 10 cycles. TCRdb re-called the 5' RACE reads, yielding one record per CDR3 amino acid sequence without DNA. The specimen's table records 420,000 or so distinct CDR3 sequences. This sample is drawn from a study of monozygotic twins with inflammatory bowel disease. Broader study findings: For IBD patients, clonotypes shared with others were fewer than for healthy twins, especially with disease activity. The results supported no single strong signal or clonotype associated with IBD.

This CDR3 comprises 18 residues. Germline V lookup: CDR1 SGHAT, CDR2 FQDESV (reference sequence). This receptor was taken from a human donor with ulcerative colitis or Crohn's disease, or a healthy co-twin of an affected twin (not recorded which). The V gene is TRBV11-1, the J gene TRBJ2-1; the TCRdb D gene call, TRBD2, has no DNA to confirm it. Sequenced: blood. CDR3 residues: CASSLGTVTSGSLHEQFF.